Below, 18 T cell receptor beta chains from the same sample are listed, as sequenced in a study of T cells in Graves' hyperthyroidism and ophthalmopathy. Amplification yielded TCR beta CDR3 regions, with RNA transcripts as the source. A set of HTBI primers served as the primers for a first-round RT-PCR of the TCR CDR3. In TCRdb, the multiplex PCR reads were re-called with MiXCR into one record per CDR3 protein. The top ten clones hold about 3.8% of a sample with about 620,000 distinct CDR3 sequences, around 15% of them seen once. Sequencing was performed on blood. The receptors derive from a woman in her thirties with Graves' hyperthyroidism.

In its sample, this clonotype was seen a few times. The chain employs TRBV29-1 and TRBJ2-7; D is uncertain. The CDR3 loop spans 15 amino acids. The V and J ends lost 2 bases and 4 bases respectively, with 18 bases between them. CDR1 SQVTM and CDR2 ANQGSEA come from the germline V gene. Written as DNA, the CDR3 is TGCAGCGTTGAACTTGGTGCGGTTGCGCAGTACGAGCAGTACTTC. Amino acid sequence: CSVELGAVAQYEQYF.

The chain uses TRBV3-1 and TRBJ1-1; D call uncertain. Germline CDR1 LGHDT, CDR2 YNNKEL (reference sequence). CDR3 size: 15 residues. V was cut by 2 bases and J by 1 base, with 11 bases left in between. DNA of the CDR3: TGTGCCAGCAGCCAATTCGAGACCGGGAACACTGAAGCTTTCTTT. Its protein is CASSQFETGNTEAFF.

This clonotype was picked up one time. This chain connects TRBV13 to TRBJ2-3, with 14 bases identical to TRBD2. The length of the CDR3 is 17 residues. The V gene end was trimmed by 5 bases and the J gene end by 6 bases; junction bases not matched to a gene: 10. CDR1 and CDR2 from the germline V gene are PRHDT and FYEKMQ (reference sequence). DNA for the CDR3: TGTGCCAGCAGCCGGCCGGGACTAGCGGGAGTTCGGGATACGCAGTATTTT. This sequence encodes CASSRPGLAGVRDTQYF. The full variable domain, in which reference TRBV13 and TRBJ2-3 provide the parts outside the CDR3, is AAGVIQSPRHLIKEKRETATLKCYPIPRHDTVYWYQQGPGQDPQFLISFYEKMQSDKGSIPDRFSAQQFSDYHSELNMSSLELGDSALYFCASSRPGLAGVRDTQYFGPGTRLTVL.

This clonotype came up a few times. The rearrangement links TRBV27 to TRBJ1-4; tentative D call: TRBD1 (6 bases). V lost 4 bases and J 0 bases, leaving 18 bases between the germline ends. There are 18 residues in the CDR3. CDR1 and CDR2 (germline): MNHEY, SMNVEV (reference sequence). The CDR3 bases are TGTGCCAGCAGTTCACAGGGATGGGGGTTAGCAACTAATGAAAAACTGTTTTTT. Protein sequence: CASSSQGWGLATNEKLFF.

The J gene is TRBJ2-7, the V gene TRBV11-3; 7 nucleotides match TRBD1. The germline V gene has CDR1 SGHNT and CDR2 YENEEA. The CDR3 sequence is 17 residues long. V trimming: 1 base; J trimming: 0 bases; junction bases outside the gene matches: 9. The DNA of the CDR3 is TGTGCCAGCAGCTTAGGCCTCGACAGGGTTTCCTCCTACGAGCAGTACTTC. Translation gives CASSLGLDRVSSYEQYF. Complete variable domain (other parts from reference TRBV11-3 and TRBJ2-7): EAGVVQSPRYKIIEKKQPVAFWCNPISGHNTLYWYLQNLGQGPELLIRYENEEAVDDSQLPKDRFSAERLKGVDSTLKIQPAELGDSAVYLCASSLGLDRVSSYEQYFGPGTRLTVT.

In this sample, this clonotype turned up a few times. J is TRBJ2-1 and V is TRBV7-9; a possible D gene is TRBD2 (6 bases). Trimming shortened V by 6 bases and J by 0 bases, and 12 bases separated the two germline ends. Germline CDR1 is SEHNR and CDR2 is FQNEAQ (reference sequence). This CDR3 region has 15 residues. The CDR3 bases are TGTGCCAGCAGAGGGACTGAGGGCTCCTACAATGAGCAGTTCTTC. Its protein product is CASRGTEGSYNEQFF. The entire variable domain, with the rest obtained from reference TRBV7-9 and TRBJ2-1, is as follows: DTGVSQNPRHKITKRGQNVTFRCDPISEHNRLYWYRQTLGQGPEFLTYFQNEAQLEKSRLLSDRFSAERPKGSFSTLEIQRTEQGDSAMYLCASRGTEGSYNEQFFGPGTRLTVL.

This clonotype has a count of ten or more. The chain recombines TRBV7-2 with TRBJ2-3, with TRBD1 matching 8 bases. The germline gives CDR1 SGHTA, CDR2 FQGNSA. V trimming: 0 bases; J trimming: 6 bases; junction bases outside the gene matches: 5. This CDR3 is 15 amino acids long. CDR3 amino acids: CASSLAQGALDTQYF. DNA for the CDR3: TGTGCCAGCAGCTTAGCGCAGGGGGCGTTGGATACGCAGTATTTT.

This clonotype turned up a few times. In nucleotides, the CDR3 is TGTGCCAGCAGCTTCCATTTTTCGCCGCCGAACACCGGGGAGCTGTTTTTT. It translates to CASSFHFSPPNTGELFF. V and J are TRBV5-5 and TRBJ2-2; no clear D gene. The CDR3 is 17 amino acids. Germline CDR1 reads SGHKS; CDR2 reads YYEKEE (reference sequence). Trimming pared 2 bases from V and 0 bases from J, leaving 14 bases between.

The chain uses TRBV28 and TRBJ1-5; D unclear. V lost 7 bases and J lost 5, with 9 bases in between. Germline-derived CDR1 and CDR2 are MDHEN and SYDVKM. The CDR3 runs to 12 residues. The CDR3 sequence: CASTWTDQPQHF. Written as DNA, the CDR3 is TGTGCCAGCACCTGGACCGATCAGCCCCAGCATTTT.

This clonotype was observed at least ten times. The chain uses TRBV5-1 and TRBJ1-5; unclear D gene. Germline CDR1 is SGHRS and CDR2 is YFSETQ. There are 13 residues in the CDR3. With 4 bases removed from V and 3 bases from J, the gap between germline ends came to 8 bases. The CDR3 here is CASSPDPNQPQHF. Written as DNA, the CDR3 is TGCGCCAGCAGCCCAGACCCCAATCAGCCCCAGCATTTT.

This clonotype was seen repeatedly, ten times or more. This chain uses TRBV30 with TRBJ2-1, with 12 nucleotides matching TRBD2. The CDR3 contains 15 residues. V was clipped by 3 bases and J by 7 bases; unmatched bases: 7. Germline CDR1 and CDR2: GTSNPN and SVGIG (reference sequence). DNA of the CDR3: TGTGCCTGGAGCGAGGGACTAGCGGGTATAAATGAGCAGTTCTTC. This codes for CAWSEGLAGINEQFF.

This chain uses TRBV12-3 or TRBV12-4 with TRBJ1-6, with unresolved D. V dropped 1 base and J dropped 10 bases, with 11 bases sitting between them. The CDR3 has 14 amino acids. DNA of the CDR3: TGTGCCAGCAGTTTAGGGTGGGCCCGATCACCCCTCCACTTT. Translating gives CASSLGWARSPLHF.

This clonotype has ten or more counts. The V gene is TRBV30, the J gene TRBJ2-1; 11 nucleotides agree with TRBD2. CDR1 and CDR2 from the germline V gene are GTSNPN and SVGIG (reference sequence). The V gene end was trimmed by 7 bases and the J gene end by 4 bases; junction bases not matched to a gene: 9. The CDR3 is made up of 15 amino acids. The CDR3 protein is CASTGTSGLYNEQFF. As DNA, the CDR3 is TGTGCCTCGACCGGGACTAGCGGATTGTACAATGAGCAGTTCTTC. The whole variable domain, remainder taken from reference TRBV30 and TRBJ2-1, is SQTIHQWPATLVQPVGSPLSLECTVEGTSNPNLYWYRQAAGRGLQLLFYSVGIGQISSEVPQNLSASRPQDRQFILSSKKLLLSDSGFYLCASTGTSGLYNEQFFGPGTRLTVL.

The table lists this clonotype with many counts. V usage is TRBV11-2 and J usage is TRBJ2-4, with 10 positions matching TRBD2. Per germline, CDR1 SGHAT and CDR2 FQNNGV. The trim removed 1 base at V and 6 bases at J, leaving 0 bases unmatched. This CDR3 is 14 amino acids long. For the CDR3, the DNA is TGTGCCAGCAGCTTAGGACTAGCGGGAAACATTCAGTACTTC. Translated, it gives CASSLGLAGNIQYF.

This clonotype came up a few times. This chain connects TRBV6-4 to TRBJ2-2; unclear D gene. V was pared by 2 bases and J by 0 bases, with 4 bases between. From germline, CDR1 is MRHNA and CDR2 SNTAGT. This CDR3 is built from 14 residues. The CDR3: CASSDGANTGELFF. The CDR3 DNA reads TGTGCCAGCAGTGACGGGGCGAACACCGGGGAGCTGTTTTTT.

This clonotype was seen only a few times. The V and J genes are TRBV6-1 and TRBJ2-3; no definite D call. The V end lost 5 bases, the J end lost 4 bases, and 13 bases lay between the germline ends. Looked up from germline, CDR1 is MNHNS and CDR2 is SASEGT. The length of the CDR3 is 14 residues. The CDR3 reads CASSRLNIADTQYF. The CDR3 region has the DNA TGTGCCAGCAGTCGACTCAACATCGCAGATACGCAGTATTTT.

This chain connects TRBV11-3 to TRBJ2-1, with 12 bases lining up with TRBD2. The CDR3 totals 15 residues. CDR1 and CDR2 from the germline V gene are SGHNT and YENEEA. V gave up 5 bases and J gave up 8 bases; unmatched junction bases: 7. The CDR3 DNA reads TGTGCCAGCAGCCATCGACTAGCGGGAGTGGATGAGCAGTTCTTC. Amino acids: CASSHRLAGVDEQFF.

In its sample, this clonotype was seen many times. The V and J genes are TRBV20-1 and TRBJ2-7; a weak D match, TRBD2 (5 bases). V was shortened by 1 base and J by 5 bases, with 21 bases between the two germline ends. This CDR3 region has 16 residues. CDR1 is DFQATT, CDR2 SNEGSKA, per germline (reference sequence). The CDR3 reads CSARVKGTFGLDEQYF. For the CDR3, the DNA is TGCAGTGCTAGAGTTAAGGGTACCTTCGGACTTGACGAGCAGTACTTC.